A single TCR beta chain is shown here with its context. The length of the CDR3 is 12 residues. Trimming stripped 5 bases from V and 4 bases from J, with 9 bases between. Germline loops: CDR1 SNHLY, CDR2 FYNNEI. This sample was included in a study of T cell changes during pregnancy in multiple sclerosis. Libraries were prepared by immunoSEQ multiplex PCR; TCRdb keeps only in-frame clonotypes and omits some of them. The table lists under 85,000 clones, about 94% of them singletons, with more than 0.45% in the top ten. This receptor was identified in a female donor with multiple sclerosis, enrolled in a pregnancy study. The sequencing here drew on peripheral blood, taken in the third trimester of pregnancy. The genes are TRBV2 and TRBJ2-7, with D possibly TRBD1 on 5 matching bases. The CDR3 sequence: CASSPDKYEQYF. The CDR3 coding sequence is TGTGCCAGCAGTCCGGACAAGTACGAGCAGTACTTC. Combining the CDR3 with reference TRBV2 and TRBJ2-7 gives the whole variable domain EPEVTQTPSHQVTQMGQEVILRCVPISNHLYFYWYRQILGQKVEFLVSFYNNEISEKSEIFDDQFSVERPDGSNFTLKIRSTKLEDSAMYFCASSPDKYEQYFGPGTRLTVT.